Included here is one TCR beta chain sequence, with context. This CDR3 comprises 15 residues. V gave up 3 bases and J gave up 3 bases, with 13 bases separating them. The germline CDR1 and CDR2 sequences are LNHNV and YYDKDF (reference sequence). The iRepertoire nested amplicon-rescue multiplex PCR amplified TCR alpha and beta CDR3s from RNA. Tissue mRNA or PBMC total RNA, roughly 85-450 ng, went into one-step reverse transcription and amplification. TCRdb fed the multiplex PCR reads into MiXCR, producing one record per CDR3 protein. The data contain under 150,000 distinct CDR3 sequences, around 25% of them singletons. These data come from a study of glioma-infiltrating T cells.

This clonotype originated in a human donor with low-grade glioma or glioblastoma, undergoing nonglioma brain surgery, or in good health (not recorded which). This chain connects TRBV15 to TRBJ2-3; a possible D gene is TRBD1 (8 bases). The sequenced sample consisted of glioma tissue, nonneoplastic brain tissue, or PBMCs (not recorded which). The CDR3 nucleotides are TGTGCCACCAGCAGTTACAGGGGGGGAACAGATACGCAGTATTTT. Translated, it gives CATSSYRGGTDTQYF.